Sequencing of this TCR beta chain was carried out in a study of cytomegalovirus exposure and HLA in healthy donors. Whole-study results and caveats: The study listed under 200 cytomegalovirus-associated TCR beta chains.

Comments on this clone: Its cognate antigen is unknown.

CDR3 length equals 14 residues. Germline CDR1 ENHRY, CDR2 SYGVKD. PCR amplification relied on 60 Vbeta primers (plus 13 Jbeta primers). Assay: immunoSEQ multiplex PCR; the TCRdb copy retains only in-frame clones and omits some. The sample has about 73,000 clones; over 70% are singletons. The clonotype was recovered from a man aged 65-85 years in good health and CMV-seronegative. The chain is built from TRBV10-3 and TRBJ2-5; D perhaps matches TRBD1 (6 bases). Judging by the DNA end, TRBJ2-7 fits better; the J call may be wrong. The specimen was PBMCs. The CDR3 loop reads CAISESQGAYEQYF. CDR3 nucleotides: TGTGCCATCAGTGAGTCACAGGGAGCTTACGAGCAGTACTTC.